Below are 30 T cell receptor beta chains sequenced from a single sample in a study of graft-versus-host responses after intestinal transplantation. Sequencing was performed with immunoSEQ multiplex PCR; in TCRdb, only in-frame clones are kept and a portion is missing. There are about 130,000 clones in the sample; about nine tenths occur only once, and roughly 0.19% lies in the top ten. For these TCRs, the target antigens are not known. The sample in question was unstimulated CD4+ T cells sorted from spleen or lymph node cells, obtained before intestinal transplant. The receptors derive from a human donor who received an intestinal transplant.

CDR3 coding DNA: TGTGCCAGCTCACGCAAACAGGGATCGGGAAACACCATATATTTT. It yields the protein CASSRKQGSGNTIYF. This chain joins TRBV18 and TRBJ1-3, with a tentative D call TRBD1 (6 bases). Trimming pared 4 bases from V and 4 bases from J, leaving 14 bases between. The CDR3 length is 15 residues. CDR1 is KGHSH and CDR2 is LQKENI in the germline V gene.

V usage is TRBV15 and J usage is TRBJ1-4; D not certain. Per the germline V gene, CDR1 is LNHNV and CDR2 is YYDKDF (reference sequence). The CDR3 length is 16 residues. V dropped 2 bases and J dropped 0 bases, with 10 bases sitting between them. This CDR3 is CATSRIRYPTNEKLFF. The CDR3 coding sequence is TGTGCCACCAGCAGAATCAGGTATCCAACTAATGAAAAACTGTTTTTT.

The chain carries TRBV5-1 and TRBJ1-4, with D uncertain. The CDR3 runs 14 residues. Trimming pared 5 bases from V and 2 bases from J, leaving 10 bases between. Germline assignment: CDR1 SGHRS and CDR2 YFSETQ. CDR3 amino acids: CASRNPSTNEKLFF. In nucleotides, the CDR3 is TGCGCCAGCAGGAACCCCTCCACTAATGAAAAACTGTTTTTT. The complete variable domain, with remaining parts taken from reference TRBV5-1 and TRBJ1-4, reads KAGVTQTPRYLIKTRGQQVTLSCSPISGHRSVSWYQQTPGQGLQFLFEYFSETQRNKGNFPGRFSGRQFSNSRSEMNVSTLELGDSALYLCASRNPSTNEKLFFGSGTQLSVL.

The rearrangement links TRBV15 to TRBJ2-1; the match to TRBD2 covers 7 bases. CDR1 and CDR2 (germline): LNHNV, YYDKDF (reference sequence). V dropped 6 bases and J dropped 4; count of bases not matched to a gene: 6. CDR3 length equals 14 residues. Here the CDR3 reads CATRRSSGYNEQFF. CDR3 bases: TGTGCCACCAGGAGGAGTAGCGGGTACAATGAGCAGTTCTTC.

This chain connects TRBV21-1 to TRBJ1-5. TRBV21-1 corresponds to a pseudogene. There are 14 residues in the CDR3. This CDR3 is CASSKKGIHQPQHF. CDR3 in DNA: TGTGCCAGCAGCAAAAAGGGCATCCATCAGCCCCAGCATTTT.

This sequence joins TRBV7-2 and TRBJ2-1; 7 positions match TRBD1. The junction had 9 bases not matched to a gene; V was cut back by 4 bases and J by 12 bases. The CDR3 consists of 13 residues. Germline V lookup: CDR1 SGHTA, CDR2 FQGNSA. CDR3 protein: CASSSGRNRGQFF. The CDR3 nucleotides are TGTGCCAGCAGCTCCGGGCGGAACAGGGGGCAGTTCTTC.

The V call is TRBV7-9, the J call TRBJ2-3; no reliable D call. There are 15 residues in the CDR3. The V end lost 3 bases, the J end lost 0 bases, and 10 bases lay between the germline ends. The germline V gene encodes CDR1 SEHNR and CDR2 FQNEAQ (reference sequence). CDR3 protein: CASSLSGWSTDTQYF. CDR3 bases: TGTGCCAGCAGCTTGTCCGGTTGGAGCACAGATACGCAGTATTTT.

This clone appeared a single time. The CDR3 DNA sequence: TGCAGTGCCAAGAACACCGGGGAGCTGTTTTTT. Translating gives CSAKNTGELFF. V is TRBV20-1 and J is TRBJ2-2, with no clear D. V was clipped by 6 bases and J by 1 base, with 3 bases between them. Germline values: CDR1 DFQATT, CDR2 SNEGSKA (reference sequence). CDR3 length equals 11 residues.

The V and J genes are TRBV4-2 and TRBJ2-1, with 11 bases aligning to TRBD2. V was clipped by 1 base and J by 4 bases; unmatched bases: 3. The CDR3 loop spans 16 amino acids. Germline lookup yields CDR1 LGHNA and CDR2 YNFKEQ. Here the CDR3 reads CASSQGSSGRYNEQFF. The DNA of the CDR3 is TGTGCCAGCAGCCAAGGATCTAGCGGGAGGTACAATGAGCAGTTCTTC.

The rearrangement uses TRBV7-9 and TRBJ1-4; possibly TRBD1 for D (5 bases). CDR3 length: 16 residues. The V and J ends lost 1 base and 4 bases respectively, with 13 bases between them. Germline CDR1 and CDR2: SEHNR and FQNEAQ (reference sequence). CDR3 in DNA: TGTGCCAGCAGCTTAGTTGAGGGACGAGTTAATGAAAAACTGTTTTTT. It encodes CASSLVEGRVNEKLFF.

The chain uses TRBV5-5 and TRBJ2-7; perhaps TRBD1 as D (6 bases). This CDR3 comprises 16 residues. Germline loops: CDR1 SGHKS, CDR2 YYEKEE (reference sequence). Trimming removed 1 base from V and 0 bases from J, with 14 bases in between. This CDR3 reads CASSLMGAANSYEQYF. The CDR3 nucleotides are TGTGCCAGCAGCTTGATGGGGGCCGCCAACTCCTACGAGCAGTACTTC.

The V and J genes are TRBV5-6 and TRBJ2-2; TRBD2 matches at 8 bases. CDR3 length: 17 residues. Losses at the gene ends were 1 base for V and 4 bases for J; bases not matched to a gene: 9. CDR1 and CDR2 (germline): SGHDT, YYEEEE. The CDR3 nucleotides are TGTGCCAGCAGCTTGAGGTTGCACCTAGCGGGCACCGGGGAGCTGTTTTTT. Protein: CASSLRLHLAGTGELFF.

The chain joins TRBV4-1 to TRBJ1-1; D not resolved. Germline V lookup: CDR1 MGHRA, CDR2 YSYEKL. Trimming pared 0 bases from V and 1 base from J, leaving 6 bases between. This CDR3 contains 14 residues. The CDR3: CASSQDRRNTEAFF. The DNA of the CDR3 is TGCGCCAGCAGCCAAGATCGCAGGAACACTGAAGCTTTCTTT.

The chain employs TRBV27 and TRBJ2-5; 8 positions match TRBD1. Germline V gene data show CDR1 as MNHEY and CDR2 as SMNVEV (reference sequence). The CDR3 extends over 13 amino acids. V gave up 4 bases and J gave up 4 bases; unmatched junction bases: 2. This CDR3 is CASSWTGSETQYF. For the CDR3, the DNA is TGTGCCAGCAGTTGGACAGGGTCAGAGACCCAGTACTTC.

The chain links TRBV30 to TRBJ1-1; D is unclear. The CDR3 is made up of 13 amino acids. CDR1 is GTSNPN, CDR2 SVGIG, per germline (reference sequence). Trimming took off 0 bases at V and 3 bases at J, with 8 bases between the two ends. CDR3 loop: CAWSVNKDTEAFF. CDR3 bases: TGTGCCTGGAGTGTAAATAAGGACACTGAAGCTTTCTTT.

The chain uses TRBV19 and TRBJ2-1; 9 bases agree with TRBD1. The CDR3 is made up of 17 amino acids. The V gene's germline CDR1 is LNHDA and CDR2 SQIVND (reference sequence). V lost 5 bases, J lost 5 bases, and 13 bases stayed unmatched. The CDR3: CASSPQRDRATHNEQFF. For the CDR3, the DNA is TGTGCCAGTAGTCCACAAAGGGACAGGGCTACACACAATGAGCAGTTCTTC.

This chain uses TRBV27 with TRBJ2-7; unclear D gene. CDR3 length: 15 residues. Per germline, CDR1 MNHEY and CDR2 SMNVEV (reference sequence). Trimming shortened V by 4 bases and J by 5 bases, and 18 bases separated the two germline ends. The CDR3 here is CASSSSPLGYHEQYF. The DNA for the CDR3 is TGTGCCAGCAGTTCCTCCCCCCTTGGGTACCACGAGCAGTACTTC.

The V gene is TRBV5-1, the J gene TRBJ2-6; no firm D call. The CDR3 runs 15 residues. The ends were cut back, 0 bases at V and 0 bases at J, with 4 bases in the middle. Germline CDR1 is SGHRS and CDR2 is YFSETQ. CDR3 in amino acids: CASSLDGSGANVLTF. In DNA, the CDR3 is TGCGCCAGCAGCTTGGATGGCTCTGGGGCCAACGTCCTGACTTTC. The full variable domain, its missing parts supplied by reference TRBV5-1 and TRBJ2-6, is KAGVTQTPRYLIKTRGQQVTLSCSPISGHRSVSWYQQTPGQGLQFLFEYFSETQRNKGNFPGRFSGRQFSNSRSEMNVSTLELGDSALYLCASSLDGSGANVLTFGAGSRLTVL.

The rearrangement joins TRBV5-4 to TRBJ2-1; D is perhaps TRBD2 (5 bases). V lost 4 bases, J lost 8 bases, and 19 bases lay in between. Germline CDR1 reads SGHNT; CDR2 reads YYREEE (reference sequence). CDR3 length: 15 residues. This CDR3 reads CASSPSGPRDDEQFF. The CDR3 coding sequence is TGTGCCAGCAGCCCGAGCGGTCCCCGCGACGATGAGCAGTTCTTC.

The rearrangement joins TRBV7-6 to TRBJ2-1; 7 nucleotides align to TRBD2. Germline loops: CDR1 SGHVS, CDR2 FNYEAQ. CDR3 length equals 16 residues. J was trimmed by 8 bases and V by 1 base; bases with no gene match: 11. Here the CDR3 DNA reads TGTGCCAGCAGCTTAGGGTTAGGACTAGGGTACGATGAGCAGTTCTTC. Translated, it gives CASSLGLGLGYDEQFF. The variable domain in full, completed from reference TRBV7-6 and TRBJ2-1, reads GAGVSQSPRYKVTKRGQDVALRCDPISGHVSLYWYRQALGQGPEFLTYFNYEAQQDKSGLPNDRFSAERPEGSISTLTIQRTEQRDSAMYRCASSLGLGLGYDEQFFGPGTRLTVL.

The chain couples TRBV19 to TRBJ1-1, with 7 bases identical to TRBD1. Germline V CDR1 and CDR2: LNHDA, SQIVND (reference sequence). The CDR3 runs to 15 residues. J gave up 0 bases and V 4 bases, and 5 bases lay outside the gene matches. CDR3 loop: CASSTGGTVNTEAFF. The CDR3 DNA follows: TGTGCCAGTAGTACCGGAGGGACAGTGAACACTGAAGCTTTCTTT.

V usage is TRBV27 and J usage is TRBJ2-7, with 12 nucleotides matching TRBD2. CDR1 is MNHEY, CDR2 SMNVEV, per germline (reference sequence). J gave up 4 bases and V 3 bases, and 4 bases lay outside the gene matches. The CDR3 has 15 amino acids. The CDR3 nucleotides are TGTGCCAGCAGTTTGCTAGCGGGAGGGCCTTACGAGCAGTACTTC. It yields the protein CASSLLAGGPYEQYF.

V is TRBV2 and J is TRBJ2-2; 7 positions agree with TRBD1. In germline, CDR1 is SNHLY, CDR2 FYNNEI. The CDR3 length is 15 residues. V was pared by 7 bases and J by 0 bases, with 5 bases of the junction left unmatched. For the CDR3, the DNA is TGTGCCAGCAAAAGACAGGGCGCGAACACCGGGGAGCTGTTTTTT. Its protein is CASKRQGANTGELFF.

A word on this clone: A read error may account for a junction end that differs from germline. Here the CDR3 DNA reads TGTGCCTGGGGTGTCGGGATAGCGCACGAGCAGTACTTC. Translating it yields CAWGVGIAHEQYF. J is TRBJ2-7 and V is TRBV30; the D gene is possibly TRBD2 (5 bases). Germline loops: CDR1 GTSNPN, CDR2 SVGIG (reference sequence). This CDR3 is built from 13 residues.

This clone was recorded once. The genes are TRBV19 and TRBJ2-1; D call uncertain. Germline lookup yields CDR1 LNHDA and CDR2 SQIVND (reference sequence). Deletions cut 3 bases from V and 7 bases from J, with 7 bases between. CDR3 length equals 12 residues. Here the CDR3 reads CASSIENNEQFF. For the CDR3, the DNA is TGTGCCAGTAGTATTGAGAATAATGAGCAGTTCTTC.

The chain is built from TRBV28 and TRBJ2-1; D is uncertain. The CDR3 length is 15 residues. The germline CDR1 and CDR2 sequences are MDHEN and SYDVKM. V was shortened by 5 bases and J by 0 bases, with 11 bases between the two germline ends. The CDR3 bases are TGTGCCAGCAGTCTGACCGTCAGCTCCTACAATGAGCAGTTCTTC. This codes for CASSLTVSSYNEQFF.

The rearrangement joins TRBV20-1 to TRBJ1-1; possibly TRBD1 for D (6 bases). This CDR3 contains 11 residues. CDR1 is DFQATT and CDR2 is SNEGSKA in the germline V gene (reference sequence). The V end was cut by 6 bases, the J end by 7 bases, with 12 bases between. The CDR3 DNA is TGCAGTGCCAAGGGGACATTTGAAGCTTTCTTT. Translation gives CSAKGTFEAFF.

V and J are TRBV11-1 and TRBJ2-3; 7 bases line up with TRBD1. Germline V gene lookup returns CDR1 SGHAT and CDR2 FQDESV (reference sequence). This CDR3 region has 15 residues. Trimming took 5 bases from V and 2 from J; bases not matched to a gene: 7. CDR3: CASSAEGTVTDTQYF. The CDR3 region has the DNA TGTGCCAGCAGCGCCGAGGGGACAGTCACAGATACGCAGTATTTT.

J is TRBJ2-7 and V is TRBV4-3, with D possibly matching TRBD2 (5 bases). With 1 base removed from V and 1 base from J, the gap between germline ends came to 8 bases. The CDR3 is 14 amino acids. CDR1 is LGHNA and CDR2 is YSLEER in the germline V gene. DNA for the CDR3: TGCGCCAGCAGCCAAGGTGAGGGATCCTACGAGCAGTACTTC. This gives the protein CASSQGEGSYEQYF.

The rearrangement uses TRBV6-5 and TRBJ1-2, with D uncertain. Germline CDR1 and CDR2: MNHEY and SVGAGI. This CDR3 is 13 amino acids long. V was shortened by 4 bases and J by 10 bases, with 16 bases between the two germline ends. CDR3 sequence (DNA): TGTGCCAGCAGTTTTGGTGTAGGTATTGACTACACCTTC. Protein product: CASSFGVGIDYTF.